This record covers a single T cell receptor beta chain. For each CDR3 protein, TCRdb gives one entry from its re-call of the 5' RACE reads, without DNA. The sample has about 260,000 distinct CDR3 sequences, and its top ten clones hold approximately 0.41%. This sample stems from a study of T cells expressing NK-cell markers. Germline V gene lookup returns CDR1 SGHKS and CDR2 YYEKEE (reference sequence). The CDR3 consists of 13 residues. The chain uses TRBV5-5 and TRBJ2-1; the D call of TRBD2 rests on TCRdb alone, since no DNA is present to check it. The sequence was obtained from a young man in good health. Material: blood T cells: a sorted CD56 or NKG2C T cell subset, CD4+ or CD8+ T cells, or bulk PBMC T cells (not recorded which). CDR3 amino acids: CASSLLLETSQFF.